The next 26 T cell receptor beta chains were all read from a single sample in a study of cytomegalovirus exposure and HLA in healthy donors. PCR involved 60 Vbeta and 13 Jbeta primers. The protocol was immunoSEQ multiplex PCR, while the TCRdb copy is restricted to in-frame clones and leaves out a portion. The sample carries 140,000 to 150,000 clones, approximately 79% recorded once. The sample consisted of PBMCs. These receptors came from a woman aged 40 to 55 in good health and CMV-seropositive.

The genes are TRBV30 and TRBJ2-7; no reliable D call. This CDR3 comprises 12 residues. Trimming took 2 bases from V and 3 from J, leaving 8 bases between them. From germline, CDR1 is GTSNPN and CDR2 SVGIG (reference sequence). CDR3 region: CAWSPSFYEQYF. In DNA, the CDR3 is TGTGCCTGGAGTCCCTCGTTCTACGAGCAGTACTTC.

The V gene is TRBV5-4, the J gene TRBJ2-2, with D possibly matching TRBD1 (5 bases). The CDR3 extends over 15 amino acids. Trimming pared 4 bases from V and 4 bases from J, leaving 14 bases between. CDR1 and CDR2 (germline): SGHNT, YYREEE (reference sequence). CDR3 in DNA: TGTGCCAGCAGCAAGGACAAGTCGGGCACCGGGGAGCTGTTTTTT. This translates into CASSKDKSGTGELFF.

The chain employs TRBV5-4 and TRBJ2-1; 9 bases line up with TRBD1. The CDR3 is 14 residues long. V dropped 7 bases and J dropped 5; count of bases not matched to a gene: 7. Germline loops: CDR1 SGHNT, CDR2 YYREEE (reference sequence). The CDR3 DNA reads as TGTGCCAGCCGCCGGGACAGGGCCAACAATGAGCAGTTCTTC. As protein: CASRRDRANNEQFF.

The rearrangement uses TRBV5-1 and TRBJ2-5; D not certain. CDR3 length: 12 residues. Trimming took off 0 bases at V and 4 bases at J, with 4 bases between the two ends. The germline V gene has CDR1 SGHRS and CDR2 YFSETQ. The CDR3 bases are TGCGCCAGCAGCTTGGCCGGAGAGACCCAGTACTTC. Translated: CASSLAGETQYF.

V gene TRBV5-1 combines with J gene TRBJ2-3; D may be TRBD2 (6 bases). V dropped 0 bases and J dropped 0 bases, with 11 bases sitting between them. The germline CDR1 and CDR2 sequences are SGHRS and YFSETQ. The CDR3 is 16 amino acids. The CDR3 sequence is CASSLALGSSTDTQYF. Here the CDR3 DNA reads TGCGCCAGCAGCTTGGCCCTCGGGAGTAGCACAGATACGCAGTATTTT.

This clone appeared once. This chain uses TRBV19 with TRBJ1-5; a possible D gene is TRBD1 (6 bases). CDR3 length: 14 residues. The ends were cut back, 8 bases at V and 1 base at J, with 12 bases in the middle. The germline V gene encodes CDR1 LNHDA and CDR2 SQIVND (reference sequence). The CDR3 sequence: CASVEQGSNQPQHF. The CDR3 DNA reads as TGTGCCAGTGTGGAGCAGGGGAGCAATCAGCCCCAGCATTTT.

Written as DNA, the CDR3 is TGTGCCAGCAGTTCACAGGGGGCGAGATACGAGCAGTACTTC. Translation gives CASSSQGARYEQYF. The rearrangement uses TRBV27 and TRBJ2-7; 9 positions agree with TRBD1. The V gene's germline CDR1 is MNHEY and CDR2 SMNVEV (reference sequence). Trimming at V came to 4 bases and at J to 4 bases, leaving 5 bases not matched to a gene. This CDR3 has 14 residues.

This clone was counted between two and nine times. The V and J genes are TRBV6-6 and TRBJ2-7, with 8 nucleotides matching TRBD1. Germline CDR1 and CDR2: MNHNY and SVGAGI (reference sequence). The CDR3 consists of 16 residues. Trimming took 2 bases from V and 6 from J; bases not matched to a gene: 12. CDR3 sequence: CASSYPATGAAPEQYF. DNA for the CDR3: TGTGCCAGCAGTTACCCCGCGACAGGGGCCGCCCCCGAGCAGTACTTC.

A remark on this clone: Different DNA sequences within this sample yield the same CDR3. The chain combines TRBV9 with TRBJ2-5; D perhaps matches TRBD1 (7 bases). Germline V gene sequence: CDR1 SGDLS, CDR2 YYNGEE. The CDR3 length is 13 residues. The V and J ends lost 1 base and 5 bases respectively, with 9 bases between them. The CDR3 DNA follows: TGTGCCAGCAGCGTATCAGGGGGGGAGACCCAGTACTTC. This encodes CASSVSGGETQYF.

This rearrangement joins TRBV6-5 to TRBJ1-1; 7 bases are shared with TRBD1. V was clipped by 5 bases and J by 6 bases; unmatched bases: 9. The CDR3 is 14 residues long. The germline CDR1 and CDR2 sequences are MNHEY and SVGAGI. The CDR3 spells CASSPQGNGAEAFF. In nucleotides, the CDR3 is TGTGCCAGCAGTCCACAGGGGAATGGCGCTGAAGCTTTCTTT.

V usage is TRBV11-1 and J usage is TRBJ2-3, with a tentative D call TRBD1 (6 bases). This CDR3 is 16 amino acids long. Per the germline V gene, CDR1 is SGHAT and CDR2 is FQDESV (reference sequence). V was pared by 1 base and J by 4 bases, with 15 bases between. The CDR3 DNA follows: TGTGCCAGCAGCTTAGGAGGGGGATTGGATGCAGATACGCAGTATTTT. Encoded protein: CASSLGGGLDADTQYF.

The chain combines TRBV6-1 with TRBJ1-6; 8 bases are a match to TRBD1. CDR1 MNHNS and CDR2 SASEGT come from the germline V gene. This CDR3 is built from 15 residues. The ends lost 3 bases at V and 10 bases at J; junction bases unmatched: 8. CDR3 region: CASSEVPGGQSPLHF. The DNA for the CDR3 is TGTGCCAGCAGTGAGGTTCCAGGGGGCCAGTCACCCCTCCACTTT.

The chain uses TRBV19 and TRBJ1-2; tentatively, D is TRBD1 (5 bases). Germline CDR1 is LNHDA and CDR2 is SQIVND (reference sequence). Trimming cost V 7 bases and J 6 bases, with 15 bases left between them. The CDR3 is 13 amino acids. The CDR3: CASTHYSQDGYTF. The CDR3 region has the DNA TGTGCCAGTACCCATTATTCACAGGATGGCTACACCTTC.

The genes are TRBV5-1 and TRBJ2-1, with TRBD1 matching over 7 bases. Per germline, CDR1 SGHRS and CDR2 YFSETQ. The V and J ends lost 2 bases and 3 bases, in that order; junction bases with no gene match: 11. There are 17 residues in the CDR3. CDR3 coding DNA: TGCGCCAGCAGCTTAGGAAGAGGACAGGACATCTACAATGAGCAGTTCTTC. This encodes CASSLGRGQDIYNEQFF.

V and J are TRBV2 and TRBJ1-2; D not certain. Germline V gene lookup returns CDR1 SNHLY and CDR2 FYNNEI. V was shortened by 3 bases and J by 0 bases, with 5 bases between the two germline ends. CDR3 size: 13 residues. The CDR3 here is CASSDAANYGYTF. The CDR3, as DNA: TGTGCCAGCAGTGATGCAGCTAACTATGGCTACACCTTC.

The chain is built from TRBV10-3 and TRBJ2-2, with D possibly being TRBD2 (5 bases). With 0 bases removed from V and 1 base from J, the gap between germline ends came to 15 bases. Germline values: CDR1 ENHRY, CDR2 SYGVKD. The CDR3 spans 18 residues. DNA for the CDR3: TGTGCCATCAGTGAGTCGATCCTAGAAGGGAGGAACACCGGGGAGCTGTTTTTT. Its protein product is CAISESILEGRNTGELFF.

V gene TRBV2 combines with J gene TRBJ2-2; perhaps TRBD1 as D (5 bases). V was trimmed by 0 bases and J by 9 bases, leaving 11 bases between them. Germline V CDR1 and CDR2: SNHLY, FYNNEI. CDR3 size: 14 residues. The CDR3 coding sequence is TGTGCCAGCAGTGAAGCCCAGGGCCTTTGGGAGCTGTTTTTT. Translation gives CASSEAQGLWELFF.

The chain links TRBV15 to TRBJ2-1; 8 bases line up with TRBD2. Germline CDR1 is LNHNV and CDR2 is YYDKDF (reference sequence). The CDR3 covers 16 residues. V was pared by 0 bases and J by 8 bases, with 9 bases of the junction left unmatched. CDR3 bases: TGTGCCACCAGCAGAGATTTGCGGGGGGCCGGAGATGAGCAGTTCTTC. This sequence encodes CATSRDLRGAGDEQFF.

The V and J genes are TRBV10-3 and TRBJ1-1; TRBD1 agrees at 8 bases. The CDR3 consists of 14 residues. Per the germline V gene, CDR1 is ENHRY and CDR2 is SYGVKD. J lost 5 bases, V lost 4 bases, and 6 bases had no gene match. CDR3 sequence reads: CAISGKQGETEAFF. DNA for the CDR3: TGTGCCATCAGTGGCAAACAGGGGGAGACTGAAGCTTTCTTT.

The rearrangement links TRBV7-9 to TRBJ1-1, with 7 bases identical to TRBD1. The ends lost 5 bases at V and 12 bases at J; junction bases unmatched: 12. Germline V gives CDR1 SEHNR, CDR2 FQNEAQ (reference sequence). The CDR3 consists of 13 residues. CDR3 sequence: CASSPDGAGGPFF. The DNA of the CDR3 is TGTGCCAGCAGCCCCGACGGGGCAGGGGGTCCTTTCTTT.

About this clone: At one boundary the junction diverges from the germline segment, which might be a read error. The chain couples TRBV7-9 to TRBJ2-3, with D possibly being TRBD1 (6 bases). Germline assignment: CDR1 SEHNR and CDR2 FQNEAQ (reference sequence). The CDR3 is made up of 12 amino acids. For the CDR3, the DNA is TGTTCCAGCAGCCTCACAGGGGATACGCAGTATTTT. Translation gives CSSSLTGDTQYF.

V and J are TRBV5-1 and TRBJ2-1; 16 positions match TRBD2. CDR3 length: 17 amino acids. Germline-derived CDR1 and CDR2 are SGHRS and YFSETQ. The trim removed 3 bases at V and 4 bases at J, leaving 4 bases unmatched. The CDR3 protein is CASSSGTSGGGYNEQFF. DNA for the CDR3: TGCGCCAGCAGCTCAGGGACTAGCGGGGGGGGGTACAATGAGCAGTTCTTC.

On this clone: The sample has other DNA sequences that encode this CDR3 too. The chain combines TRBV4-2 with TRBJ2-1; TRBD2 agrees at 10 bases. Trimming cost V 1 base and J 2 bases; bases outside gene matches: 5. Germline assignment: CDR1 LGHNA and CDR2 YNFKEQ. The CDR3 has 17 residues. The CDR3 region has the DNA TGTGCCAGCAGCCAAGGGCAAGCGGGAGGGGCCTACAATGAGCAGTTCTTC. Its protein is CASSQGQAGGAYNEQFF.

The chain recombines TRBV5-4 with TRBJ2-6; no clear D. The length of the CDR3 is 16 residues. Deletions cut 2 bases from V and 0 bases from J, with 9 bases between. Germline V gene sequence: CDR1 SGHNT, CDR2 YYREEE (reference sequence). The chain's CDR3 is CASSLPTGSGANVLTF. CDR3 nucleotides: TGTGCCAGCAGCTTACCGACTGGCTCTGGGGCCAACGTCCTGACTTTC.

The rearrangement joins TRBV13 to TRBJ2-7; D is uncertain. V lost 5 bases and J lost 0, with 8 bases in between. CDR1 and CDR2 (germline): PRHDT, FYEKMQ (reference sequence). This CDR3 contains 13 residues. The CDR3 loop is CASSPDNSYEQYF. CDR3 sequence (DNA): TGTGCCAGCAGCCCCGACAACTCCTACGAGCAGTACTTC.

This chain uses TRBV6-1 with TRBJ2-3; perhaps TRBD2 as D (7 bases). Trimming left V 4 bases short and J 2 bases short, with 25 bases between. The CDR3 consists of 19 residues. Germline V gene sequence: CDR1 MNHNS, CDR2 SASEGT. The CDR3 nucleotides read TGTGCCAGCAGTGTCGCAAAGGGGGGGCGTATACTTCCCACAGATACGCAGTATTTT. Residues: CASSVAKGGRILPTDTQYF.